The clone carrying this T cell receptor (beta chain) was picked up a small number of times. The antigen remains unidentified. With 0 bases removed from V and 5 bases from J, the gap between germline ends came to 9 bases. Germline V CDR1 and CDR2: SQVTM, ANQGSEA. This CDR3 spans 13 amino acids. The record originates from a study of post-analysis software for immune sequencing data. General study points: Patients had higher frequencies than controls of about five TRBV segments, including TRBV5-6, TRBV5-1 and TRBV20-1. The study found significantly lower normalized Chao1 diversity in multiple sclerosis patients than in controls.

Every TCR beta cDNA library bore unique molecular identifiers. TCRdb analysed the PCR reads with MiXCR anew, one entry per CDR3 protein. Among approximately 730,000 distinct CDR3 sequences listed, 46% were seen once. The gene calls are TRBV29-1 and TRBJ2-3; no firm D call. The sample was blood. The receptor's source is a girl aged 5 to 17 with multiple sclerosis. This CDR3 is CSVEDPGGDTQYF. Written as DNA, the CDR3 is TGCAGCGTTGAAGATCCGGGTGGAGATACGCAGTATTTT.